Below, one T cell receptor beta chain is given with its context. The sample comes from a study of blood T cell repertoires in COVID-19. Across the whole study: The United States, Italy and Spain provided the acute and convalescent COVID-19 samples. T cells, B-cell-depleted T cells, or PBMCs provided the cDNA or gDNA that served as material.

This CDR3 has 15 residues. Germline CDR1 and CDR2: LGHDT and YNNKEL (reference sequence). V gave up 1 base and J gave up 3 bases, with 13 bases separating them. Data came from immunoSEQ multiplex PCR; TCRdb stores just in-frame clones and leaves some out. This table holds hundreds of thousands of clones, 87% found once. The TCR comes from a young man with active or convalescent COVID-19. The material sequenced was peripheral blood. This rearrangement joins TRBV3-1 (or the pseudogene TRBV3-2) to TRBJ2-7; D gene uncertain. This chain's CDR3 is CASSQVVDAFYEQYF. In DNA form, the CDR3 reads TGTGCCAGCAGCCAAGTAGTAGATGCGTTCTACGAGCAGTACTTC.